This T cell receptor beta chain is drawn from a study of blood T cell repertoires in COVID-19. Generated by immunoSEQ multiplex PCR, the TCRdb table keeps only in-frame clones and is missing some. The table has 150,000 to 200,000 clones, about four fifths seen once. The J segment lost 1 base and the V segment lost 2 bases, leaving 7 bases of the junction unmatched. CDR3 length: 16 residues. Germline V gene sequence: CDR1 GTSNPN, CDR2 SVGIG (reference sequence). This chain joins TRBV30 and TRBJ1-5, with TRBD1 identical over 8 bases. This sequence was found in a middle-aged woman with COVID-19, enrolled during active disease. The sample comprised peripheral blood. CDR3 protein: CAWSSYRGRSNQPQHF. In DNA form, the CDR3 reads TGTGCCTGGAGTTCATACAGGGGGAGAAGCAATCAGCCCCAGCATTTT.